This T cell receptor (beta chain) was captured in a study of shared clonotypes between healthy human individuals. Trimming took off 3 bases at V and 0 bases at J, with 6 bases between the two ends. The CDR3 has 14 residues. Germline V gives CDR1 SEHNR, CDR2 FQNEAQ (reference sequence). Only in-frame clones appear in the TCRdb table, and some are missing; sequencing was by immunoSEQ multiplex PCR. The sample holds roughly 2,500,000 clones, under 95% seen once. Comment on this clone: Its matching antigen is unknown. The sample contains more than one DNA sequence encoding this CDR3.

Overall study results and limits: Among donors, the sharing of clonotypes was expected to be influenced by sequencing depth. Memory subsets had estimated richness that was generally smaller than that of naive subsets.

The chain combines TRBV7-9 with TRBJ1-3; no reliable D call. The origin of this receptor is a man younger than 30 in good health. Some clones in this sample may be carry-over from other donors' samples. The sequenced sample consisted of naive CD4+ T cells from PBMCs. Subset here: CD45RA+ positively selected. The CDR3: CASSLSSSGNTIYF. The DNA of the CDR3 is TGTGCCAGCAGCTTGTCCAGCTCTGGAAACACCATATATTTT.